These T cell receptor beta chains were read from a single sample in a study of T cells in tuberculosis. Profiled with immunoSEQ multiplex PCR; TCRdb holds only in-frame clones, not every one. The data hold tens of thousands of clones, with less than 95% observed a single time. The material was PBMCs, obtained at tuberculosis diagnosis. These receptors all stem from an adult with tuberculosis. CDR3s include the opening cysteine and the closing phenylalanine or tryptophan. The order of the fields is J gene, clone size, V gene, D gene, CDR3 protein, CDR3 DNA. The D gene is left open where the match is weak. Clone sizes are given selectively: once, few, many, or a class where the clone is expanded.

j_gene: TRBJ1-4; abundance: NA; v_gene: TRBV6-5; d_gene: NA; CDR3aa: CASSYSRLYNEKLFF; CDR3nt: TGTGCCAGCAGTTACTCGAGACTCTACAATGAAAAACTGTTTTTT
j_gene: TRBJ2-2; abundance: NA; v_gene: TRBV30; d_gene: TRBD1; CDR3aa: CAWTVRAPGQGDTGELFF; CDR3nt: TGTGCCTGGACCGTACGCGCTCCGGGACAGGGTGACACCGGGGAGCTGTTTTTT
j_gene: TRBJ2-2; abundance: NA; v_gene: TRBV6-5; d_gene: TRBD2; CDR3aa: CASIGDYPNTGELFF; CDR3nt: TGTGCCAGCATCGGGGACTATCCCAACACCGGGGAGCTGTTTTTT
j_gene: TRBJ2-1; abundance: NA; v_gene: TRBV13; d_gene: NA; CDR3aa: CASTVGTYNEQFF; CDR3nt: TGTGCCAGCACCGTCGGGACCTACAATGAGCAGTTCTTC
j_gene: TRBJ2-3; abundance: once; v_gene: TRBV28; d_gene: NA; CDR3aa: CASTKLGGQGGPDTQYF; CDR3nt: TGTGCCAGCACTAAACTCGGTGGGCAGGGGGGCCCAGATACGCAGTATTTT
j_gene: TRBJ1-5; abundance: NA; v_gene: TRBV4-2; d_gene: NA; CDR3aa: CASSQDSSGGNQPQHF; CDR3nt: TGTGCCAGCAGCCAAGATTCGTCGGGGGGCAATCAGCCCCAGCATTTT
j_gene: TRBJ2-7; abundance: NA; v_gene: TRBV9; d_gene: TRBD1; CDR3aa: CASSTSTGGPYEQYF; CDR3nt: TGTGCCAGCAGCACCTCGACAGGGGGTCCCTACGAGCAGTACTTC
j_gene: TRBJ2-1; abundance: NA; v_gene: TRBV15; d_gene: TRBD2; CDR3aa: CATSRYGAGVYNEQFF; CDR3nt: TGTGCCACCAGCAGGTATGGAGCGGGGGTCTACAATGAGCAGTTCTTC
j_gene: TRBJ1-1; abundance: NA; v_gene: TRBV29-1; d_gene: NA; CDR3aa: CSVRGGARGTEAFF; CDR3nt: TGCAGCGTGAGGGGGGGGGCGCGTGGCACTGAAGCTTTCTTT
j_gene: TRBJ2-6; abundance: NA; v_gene: TRBV4-3; d_gene: NA; CDR3aa: CASSQNRLSGANVLTF; CDR3nt: TGCGCCAGCAGCCAAAACAGGCTCTCTGGGGCCAACGTCCTGACTTTC
j_gene: TRBJ1-1; abundance: NA; v_gene: TRBV28; d_gene: TRBD1; CDR3aa: CASRRDSARNTEAFF; CDR3nt: TGTGCCAGCAGGAGGGACAGTGCCAGGAACACTGAAGCTTTCTTT
j_gene: TRBJ1-1; abundance: NA; v_gene: TRBV19; d_gene: NA; CDR3aa: CASSTHAVGGTEAFF; CDR3nt: TGTGCCAGTAGTACCCACGCAGTCGGGGGAACTGAAGCTTTCTTT
j_gene: TRBJ1-2; abundance: once; v_gene: TRBV19; d_gene: TRBD1; CDR3aa: CASSRGKGQSYGYTF; CDR3nt: TGTGCCAGTAGTAGGGGGAAGGGACAGTCCTATGGCTACACCTTC
j_gene: TRBJ2-1; abundance: NA; v_gene: TRBV11-3; d_gene: TRBD2; CDR3aa: CASSSRGGPSFGEQFF; CDR3nt: TGTGCCAGCAGCTCTCGGGGGGGACCTAGTTTCGGTGAGCAGTTCTTC